This T cell receptor (beta chain) is drawn from a study of shared T cell receptors in the human thymus. Some clones are missing from TCRdb's copy, which holds only in-frame ones; the method was immunoSEQ multiplex PCR. The table lists 700,000 or so clones, 70% to 90% of them singletons. Trimming removed 3 bases from V and 0 bases from J, with 20 bases in between. The germline V gene encodes CDR1 SGHVS and CDR2 FNYEAQ. The CDR3 runs 19 residues. The sample was also reused in another study, on human thymus T cells. That report adds: In corrective heart surgery, resections were taken, and these provided the thymus tissue. Unrelated people showed highly overlapping thymic repertoires, related research reported.

This chain joins TRBV7-6 and TRBJ2-2; D might be TRBD1 (6 bases). Sequencing was carried out using thymocytes. The source of this sequence is a girl younger than two with a congenital heart defect. CDR3 nucleotide sequence: TGTGCCAGCAGCTTTTGTAGAGGAGGTGGACAGACGAACACCGGGGAGCTGTTTTTT. This encodes CASSFCRGGGQTNTGELFF. The full variable domain, rest sourced from reference TRBV7-6 and TRBJ2-2, is GAGVSQSPRYKVTKRGQDVALRCDPISGHVSLYWYRQALGQGPEFLTYFNYEAQQDKSGLPNDRFSAERPEGSISTLTIQRTEQRDSAMYRCASSFCRGGGQTNTGELFFGEGSRLTVL.